This TCR beta chain emerged from a study of blood T cell repertoires in COVID-19 (dated by TCRdb to 2020 to 2021). For context, the study as a whole: Samples covering the acute and convalescent phases of COVID-19 were provided by collaborators in the United States, Italy and Spain. The prospective study material was composed of cDNA or gDNA derived from T cells, B-cell-depleted T cells, or PBMCs. Deeply sampled blood TCRbeta repertoires from subjects exposed to, actively infected with, or recovered from COVID-19 were included in the dataset. The repertoires were made available in a free public database intended to serve as a resource for research on the immune response to SARS-CoV-2. Samples were obtained from the ongoing ImmuneRACE study (first 160 participants) and from 1,000 to 1,500 subjects provided by 6 global collaborators. The sample metadata nearly always contained a de-identified subject ID, COVID-19 status, age in years and sex. Where available, HLA class I and class II types were taken from metadata supplied by the sample provider and were not determined by assay-based typing. Points the paper makes about the study in general: The quantity of clinical and demographic metadata differed by source and by participant and was supplied without curation.

Comments on this clone: No antigen is known for it. Germline and junction disagree at one end, which may indicate a read error.

Looking up the germline V gene (reference sequence) yields CDR1 LGHDT and CDR2 YNNKEL. The CDR3 holds 14 amino acids from the cysteine to the phenylalanine. Kept here is only the CDR3 DNA, which spans 42 bases and is read in frame from base 1. TCRbeta CDR3 regions were amplified from genomic DNA by means of the immunoSEQ Assay, a bias-controlled multiplex PCR. For the original study's pipeline: Within the assay, amplification of reference gene primers was used to estimate how many nucleated cells each sample contained. To quantify the absolute abundance of each unique TCRbeta CDR3 rearrangement, sequence reads were collapsed and filtered. For each sample, productive Simpson clonality was calculated by taking the square root of Simpson's diversity index across productive rearrangements. As stored in TCRdb, this immuneACCESS dataset retains in-frame rearrangements with V and J assigned. A fraction of the clones does not appear; measured against another copy, unresolved V genes explain less than half of the discrepancy, and the remainder lacks a known reason. V and J calls and clone size are as listed in that table; D and trimming were resolved from the DNA. This sample has some 260,000 clones in its table, and roughly 84% of those were observed once. The top ten hold roughly 4% of the sample.

The collaborating institutions used their own protocols to collect whole blood in K2EDTA tubes. For TCRbeta analysis, collaborators shipped samples as frozen whole blood, isolated PBMCs, or DNA extracted from either of those sample types. This clonotype originated in a woman aged 40 to 50 with active or convalescent COVID-19. Sequencing was done on a sample of peripheral blood. The chain couples TRBV3-1 (or the pseudogene TRBV3-2) to TRBJ1-3, with the D gene uncertain. The J call may be incorrect, as the DNA end agrees better with TRBJ2-2. The CDR3 region has the sequence CACSRTSNTGELFF. The nucleotide sequence is given as TGTGCCTGCAGCCGCACATCGAACACCGGGGAGCTGTTTTTT.